These T cell receptor beta chains were read from a single sample in a study of cytomegalovirus exposure and HLA in healthy donors. Data came from immunoSEQ multiplex PCR; TCRdb stores just in-frame clones and leaves some out. The sample has approximately 140,000 clones, roughly 76% seen once. Sequencing was performed on PBMCs. The source of these receptors is a woman in her forties in good health and CMV-seronegative. CDR3s include the opening cysteine and the closing phenylalanine or tryptophan. The D gene is left open where the match is weak. Where a row states a size, it is once, few, many or the class of an expanded clone; other rows omit it.

TRBJ1-1 | . | . | TRBV29-1 | CSVTSHGDVNTEAFF | TGCAGCGTTACGTCCCACGGGGATGTGAACACTGAAGCTTTCTTT
TRBJ2-5 | . | . | TRBV5-1 | CASSLVGQSQETQYF | TGCGCCAGCAGCTTGGTGGGGCAGAGCCAAGAGACCCAGTACTTC
TRBJ1-1 | few | TRBD1 | TRBV2 | CASSEVGTGVRNTEAFF | TGTGCCAGCAGTGAAGTTGGGACAGGGGTCCGGAACACTGAAGCTTTCTTT
TRBJ1-1 | . | . | TRBV5-5 | CASSLVHANTEAFF | TGTGCCAGCAGCTTGGTACACGCGAACACTGAAGCTTTCTTT
TRBJ2-2 | . | . | TRBV5-1 | CASTFQGAGELFF | TGCGCCAGCACTTTCCAGGGCGCCGGGGAGCTGTTTTTT
TRBJ2-2 | few | . | TRBV4-3 | CASSQVPGLGTGELFF | TGCGCCAGCAGCCAAGTACCGGGACTCGGCACCGGGGAGCTGTTTTTT
TRBJ1-1 | . | . | TRBV7-8 | CASSRQQPNTEAFF | TGTGCCAGCAGCAGACAGCAACCGAACACTGAAGCTTTCTTT
TRBJ2-7 | . | . | TRBV6-5 | CASRTTDTRPYEQYF | TGTGCCAGCAGGACGACCGACACACGTCCCTACGAGCAGTACTTC
TRBJ1-2 | . | . | TRBV28 | CASSPTQVGYTF | TGTGCCAGCAGCCCCACCCAGGTGGGCTACACCTTC
TRBJ2-1 | . | . | TRBV27 | CASSKRTNEQFF | TGTGCCAGCAGCAAAAGGACTAATGAGCAGTTCTTC
TRBJ1-5 | . | . | TRBV4-1 | CASSQDSPGRAGNQPQHF | TGCGCCAGCAGCCAAGATAGCCCAGGCAGGGCGGGCAATCAGCCCCAGCATTTT
TRBJ2-3 | . | . | TRBV7-6 | CASSLGPLRSTDTQYF | TGTGCCAGCAGCCTAGGTCCCCTCCGTAGCACAGATACGCAGTATTTT
TRBJ2-3 | . | . | TRBV27 | CASTSTPPRGGPTDTQYF | TGTGCCAGCACTTCAACCCCCCCGCGAGGGGGACCCACAGATACGCAGTATTTT
TRBJ1-2 | . | TRBD1 | TRBV7-9 | CASSFRPGQGFDGYTF | TGTGCCAGCAGCTTCCGCCCGGGACAGGGATTCGATGGCTACACCTTC
TRBJ1-5 | . | . | TRBV5-6 | CASSLGAQPQHF | TGTGCCAGCAGCTTGGGGGCCCAGCCCCAGCATTTT
TRBJ1-5 | . | . | TRBV7-9 | CASSFNNQPQHF | TGTGCCAGCAGCTTCAACAATCAGCCCCAGCATTTT
TRBJ1-5 | . | . | TRBV7-9 | CSSSLGGQPQHF | TGTTCCAGCAGCTTAGGAGGACAGCCCCAGCATTTT
TRBJ2-1 | . | TRBD2 | TRBV2 | CASIRGGGVGNEQFF | TGTGCCAGCATTAGAGGCGGGGGGGTAGGGAATGAGCAGTTCTTC
TRBJ1-2 | . | . | TRBV5-8 | CASSPLAGSYGYTF | TGTGCCAGCAGCCCCCTGGCGGGGAGCTATGGCTACACCTTC
TRBJ1-1 | . | TRBD1 | TRBV10-3 | CAISDGTGLTEAFF | TGTGCCATCAGTGACGGGACAGGGCTGACTGAAGCTTTCTTT
TRBJ2-1 | . | . | TRBV5-1 | CASSPRQVSYNEQFF | TGCGCCAGCAGCCCGAGACAGGTCTCCTACAATGAGCAGTTCTTC
TRBJ1-3 | . | . | TRBV7-9 | CASSLEGEDDRSGNTIYF | TGTGCCAGCAGCTTAGAGGGAGAGGACGACCGCTCTGGAAACACCATATATTTT
TRBJ1-6 | . | . | TRBV7-2 | CASSSMDSYNSPLHF | TGTGCCAGCAGCTCCATGGACAGTTATAATTCACCCCTCCACTTT
TRBJ1-2 | . | . | TRBV27 | CASSLRGTTLYGYTF | TGTGCCAGCAGTTTGAGGGGGACAACTCTTTATGGCTACACCTTC
TRBJ1-1 | few | . | TRBV6-6 | CASSPRQTLLNTEAFF | TGTGCCAGCAGTCCCAGACAGACCCTACTGAACACTGAAGCTTTCTTT
TRBJ1-5 | . | TRBD1 | TRBV5-1 | CASSSGTGVSQPQHF | TGCGCCAGCAGCTCCGGGACAGGGGTGAGTCAGCCCCAGCATTTT
TRBJ2-1 | . | . | TRBV27 | CASSLLGGNGQFF | TGTGCCAGCAGTTTATTGGGAGGCAATGGGCAGTTCTTC
TRBJ2-1 | once | TRBD2 | TRBV7-9 | CASSLELAGDNEQFF | TGTGCCAGCAGCTTAGAATTAGCGGGGGACAATGAGCAGTTCTTC
TRBJ2-5 | . | TRBD1 | TRBV28 | CASSARQGAGETQYF | TGTGCCAGCAGTGCGAGACAGGGGGCGGGTGAGACCCAGTACTTC
TRBJ2-3 | . | TRBD1 | TRBV13 | CASSSRDSPRTDTQYF | TGTGCCAGCAGCTCAAGGGACAGTCCCCGCACAGATACACAGTATTTT
TRBJ2-4 | . | . | TRBV19 | CASSIGSGSAKNIQYF | TGTGCCAGTAGTATAGGCAGCGGGTCGGCCAAAAACATTCAGTACTTC
TRBJ1-3 | . | TRBD1 | TRBV19 | CASSPWDRAGNTIYF | TGTGCCAGTAGTCCCTGGGACAGAGCTGGAAACACCATATATTTT
TRBJ1-2 | few | TRBD1 | TRBV6-5 | CASSTDLQGAGYTF | TGTGCCAGCAGTACGGATCTTCAGGGGGCTGGCTACACCTTC
TRBJ1-1 | few | . | TRBV2 | CASSTGRDTEAFF | TGTGCCAGCAGTACAGGGAGGGACACTGAAGCTTTCTTT
TRBJ1-1 | . | . | TRBV7-2 | CASSAATGTIVEAFF | TGTGCCAGCAGCGCGGCGACTGGGACAATTGTTGAAGCTTTCTTT
TRBJ2-3 | . | . | TRBV5-4 | CASSLEVVGTDTQYF | TGTGCCAGCAGCTTGGAAGTAGTTGGCACAGATACGCAGTATTTT
TRBJ2-5 | . | . | TRBV15 | CATSREPLAKETQYF | TGTGCCACCAGCAGAGAGCCCCTAGCAAAAGAGACCCAGTACTTC
TRBJ2-3 | . | . | TRBV18 | CASSPRTATDTQYF | TGTGCCAGCTCACCTAGAACAGCCACAGATACGCAGTATTTT
TRBJ1-2 | . | . | TRBV5-4 | CAISGQTLRGYTF | TGTGCCATTAGTGGACAGACGCTTAGAGGCTACACCTTC
TRBJ1-1 | . | . | TRBV7-2 | CASSLAGGSAISAFF | TGTGCCAGCAGCTTAGCCGGGGGATCCGCCATCTCGGCTTTCTTT
TRBJ2-1 | . | . | TRBV27 | CASSPGTYNEQFF | TGTGCCAGCAGTCCGGGGACCTACAATGAGCAGTTCTTC
TRBJ2-1 | . | TRBD2 | TRBV5-4 | CASSLSSGVNEQFF | TGTGCCAGCAGCTTGAGTAGCGGGGTAAATGAGCAGTTCTTC
TRBJ1-2 | . | TRBD1 | TRBV5-1 | CASREGQGANYGYTF | TGCGCCAGCAGGGAAGGACAGGGCGCAAACTATGGCTACACCTTC
TRBJ1-1 | few | . | TRBV4-2 | CASSQESSRVLTEAFF | TGTGCCAGCAGCCAAGAGTCGAGCAGGGTGCTAACTGAAGCTTTCTTT